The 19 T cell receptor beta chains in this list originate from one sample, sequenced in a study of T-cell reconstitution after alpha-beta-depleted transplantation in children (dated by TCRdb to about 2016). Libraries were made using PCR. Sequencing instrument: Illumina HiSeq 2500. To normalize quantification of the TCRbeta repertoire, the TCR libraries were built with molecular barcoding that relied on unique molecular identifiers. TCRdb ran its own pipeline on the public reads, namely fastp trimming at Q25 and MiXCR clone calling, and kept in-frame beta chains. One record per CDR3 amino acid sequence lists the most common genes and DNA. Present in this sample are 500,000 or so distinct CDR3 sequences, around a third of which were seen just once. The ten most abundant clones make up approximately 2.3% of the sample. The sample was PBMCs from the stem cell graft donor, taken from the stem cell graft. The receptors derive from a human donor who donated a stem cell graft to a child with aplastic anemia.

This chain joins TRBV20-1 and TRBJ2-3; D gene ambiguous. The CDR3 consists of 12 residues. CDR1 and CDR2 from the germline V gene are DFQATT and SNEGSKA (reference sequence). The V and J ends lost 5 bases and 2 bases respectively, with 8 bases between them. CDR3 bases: TGCAGTGCTGGGCTTTCCACAGATACGCAGTATTTT. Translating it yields CSAGLSTDTQYF.

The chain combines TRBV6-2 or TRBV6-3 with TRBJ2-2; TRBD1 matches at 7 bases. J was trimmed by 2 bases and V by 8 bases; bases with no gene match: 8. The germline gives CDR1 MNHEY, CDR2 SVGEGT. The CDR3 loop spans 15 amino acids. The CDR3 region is CASVPGQINTGELFF. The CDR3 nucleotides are TGTGCCAGCGTTCCGGGACAGATTAACACCGGGGAGCTGTTTTTT.

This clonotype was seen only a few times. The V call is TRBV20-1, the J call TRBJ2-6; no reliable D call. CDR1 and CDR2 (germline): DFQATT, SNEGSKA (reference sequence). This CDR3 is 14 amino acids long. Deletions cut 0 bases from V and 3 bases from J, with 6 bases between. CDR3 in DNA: TGCAGTGCTAGAGAGATGAGTGGGGCCAACGTCCTGACTTTC. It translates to CSAREMSGANVLTF.

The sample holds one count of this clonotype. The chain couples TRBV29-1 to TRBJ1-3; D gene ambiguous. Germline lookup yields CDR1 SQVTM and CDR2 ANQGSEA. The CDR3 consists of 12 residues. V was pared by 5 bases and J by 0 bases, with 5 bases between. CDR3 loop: CSVLASGNTIYF. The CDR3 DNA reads TGCAGCGTTTTAGCCTCTGGAAACACCATATATTTT. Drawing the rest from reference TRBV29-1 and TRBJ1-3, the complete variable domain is SAVISQKPSRDICQRGTSLTIQCQVDSQVTMMFWYRQQPGQSLTLIATANQGSEATYESGFVIDKFPISRPNLTFSTLTVSNMSPEDSSIYLCSVLASGNTIYFGEGSWLTVV.

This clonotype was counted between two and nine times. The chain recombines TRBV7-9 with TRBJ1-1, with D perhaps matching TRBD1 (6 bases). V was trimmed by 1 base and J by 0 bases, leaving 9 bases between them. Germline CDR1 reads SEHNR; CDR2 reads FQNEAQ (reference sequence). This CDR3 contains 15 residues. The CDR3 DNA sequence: TGTGCCAGCAGCTTAGAAGGGGACATGAACACTGAAGCTTTCTTT. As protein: CASSLEGDMNTEAFF.

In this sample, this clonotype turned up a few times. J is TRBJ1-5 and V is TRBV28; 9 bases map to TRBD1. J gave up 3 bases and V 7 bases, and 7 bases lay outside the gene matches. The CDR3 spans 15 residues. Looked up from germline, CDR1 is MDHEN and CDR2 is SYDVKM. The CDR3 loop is CASTSGQGNNQPQHF. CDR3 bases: TGTGCCAGCACCTCGGGACAGGGAAACAATCAGCCCCAGCATTTT.

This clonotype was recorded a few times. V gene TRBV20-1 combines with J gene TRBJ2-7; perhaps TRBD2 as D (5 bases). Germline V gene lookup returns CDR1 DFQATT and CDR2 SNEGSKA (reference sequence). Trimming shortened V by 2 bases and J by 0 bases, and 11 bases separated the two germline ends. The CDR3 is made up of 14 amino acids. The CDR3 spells CSARFSARSYEQYF. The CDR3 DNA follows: TGCAGTGCTAGATTTAGCGCACGCTCCTACGAGCAGTACTTC.

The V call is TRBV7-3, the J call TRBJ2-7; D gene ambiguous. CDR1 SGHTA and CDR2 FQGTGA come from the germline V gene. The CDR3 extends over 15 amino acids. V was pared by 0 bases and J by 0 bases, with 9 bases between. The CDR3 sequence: CASSLTDRYSYEQYF. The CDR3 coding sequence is TGTGCCAGCAGCTTAACGGACCGTTACTCCTACGAGCAGTACTTC.

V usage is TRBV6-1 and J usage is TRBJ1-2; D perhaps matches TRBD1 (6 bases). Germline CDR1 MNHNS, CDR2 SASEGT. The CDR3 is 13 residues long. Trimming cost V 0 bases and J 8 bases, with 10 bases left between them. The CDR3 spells CASSEAARGGYTF. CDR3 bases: TGTGCCAGCAGTGAAGCGGCCAGGGGCGGCTACACCTTC.

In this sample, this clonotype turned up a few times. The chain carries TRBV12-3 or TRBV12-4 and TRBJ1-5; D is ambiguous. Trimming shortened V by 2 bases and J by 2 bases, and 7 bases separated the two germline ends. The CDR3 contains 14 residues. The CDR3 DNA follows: TGTGCCAGCAGTTTACATAACGGCAATCAGCCCCAGCATTTT. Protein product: CASSLHNGNQPQHF.

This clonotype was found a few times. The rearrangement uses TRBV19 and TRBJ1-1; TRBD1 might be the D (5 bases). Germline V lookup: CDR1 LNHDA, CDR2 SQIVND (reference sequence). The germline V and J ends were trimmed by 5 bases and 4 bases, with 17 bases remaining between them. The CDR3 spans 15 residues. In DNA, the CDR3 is TGTGCCAGTAGTCCCCAGTATGGGACGGGCACTGAAGCTTTCTTT. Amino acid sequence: CASSPQYGTGTEAFF.

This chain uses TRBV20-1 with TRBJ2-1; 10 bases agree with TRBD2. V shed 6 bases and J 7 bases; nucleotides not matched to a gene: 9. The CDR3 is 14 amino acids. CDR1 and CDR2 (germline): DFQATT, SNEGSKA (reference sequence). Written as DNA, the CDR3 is TGCAGTGCGATAAGGACTAGCGGTTTAAATGAGCAGTTCTTC. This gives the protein CSAIRTSGLNEQFF.

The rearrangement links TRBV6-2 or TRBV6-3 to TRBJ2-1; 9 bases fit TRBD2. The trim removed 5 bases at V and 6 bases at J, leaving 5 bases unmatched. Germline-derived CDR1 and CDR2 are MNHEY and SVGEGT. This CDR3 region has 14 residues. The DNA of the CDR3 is TGTGCCAGCAGTAATAGCGGGAGTAGCAATGAGCAGTTCTTC. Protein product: CASSNSGSSNEQFF.

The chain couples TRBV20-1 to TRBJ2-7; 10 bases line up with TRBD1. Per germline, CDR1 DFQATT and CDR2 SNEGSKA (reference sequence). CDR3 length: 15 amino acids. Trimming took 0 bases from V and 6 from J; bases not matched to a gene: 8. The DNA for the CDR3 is TGCAGTGCTAGAGATCATGGGACAGGGGTGCGCGAGCAGTACTTC. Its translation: CSARDHGTGVREQYF.

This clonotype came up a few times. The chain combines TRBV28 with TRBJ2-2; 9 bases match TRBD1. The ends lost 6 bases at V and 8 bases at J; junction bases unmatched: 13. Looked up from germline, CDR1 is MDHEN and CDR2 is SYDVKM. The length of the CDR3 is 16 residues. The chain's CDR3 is CASSLGTGRFPGELFF. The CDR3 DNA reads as TGTGCCAGCAGCCTGGGGACAGGGCGCTTCCCGGGGGAGCTGTTTTTT.

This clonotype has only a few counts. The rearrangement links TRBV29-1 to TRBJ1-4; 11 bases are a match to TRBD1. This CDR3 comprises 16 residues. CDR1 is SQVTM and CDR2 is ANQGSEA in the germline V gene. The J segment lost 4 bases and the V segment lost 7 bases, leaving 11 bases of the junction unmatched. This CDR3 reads CSATGTGGMGNEKLFF. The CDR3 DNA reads TGCAGCGCGACCGGGACAGGGGGTATGGGTAATGAAAAACTGTTTTTT.

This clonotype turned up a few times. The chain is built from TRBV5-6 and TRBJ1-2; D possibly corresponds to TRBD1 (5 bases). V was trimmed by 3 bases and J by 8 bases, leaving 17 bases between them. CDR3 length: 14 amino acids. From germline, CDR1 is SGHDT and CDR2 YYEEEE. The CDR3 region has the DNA TGTGCCAGCAGCTCAGGCACCGGGACGGGAGGCTACACCTTC. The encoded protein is CASSSGTGTGGYTF.

DNA of the CDR3: TGCGCCAGCAGCCAGGTCGGGCGGGATGAAGCTTTCTTT. This translates into CASSQVGRDEAFF. The chain carries TRBV5-1 and TRBJ1-1; D unclear. Germline CDR1 is SGHRS and CDR2 is YFSETQ. The length of the CDR3 is 13 residues. V gave up 4 bases and J gave up 7 bases, with 14 bases separating them.

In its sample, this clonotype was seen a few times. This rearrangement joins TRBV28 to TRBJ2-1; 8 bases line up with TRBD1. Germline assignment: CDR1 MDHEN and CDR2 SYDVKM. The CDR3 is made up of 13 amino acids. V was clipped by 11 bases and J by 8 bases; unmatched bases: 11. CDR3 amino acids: CALQDRDSDEQFF. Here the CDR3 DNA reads TGTGCCCTCCAGGACAGGGATAGCGATGAGCAGTTCTTC.